These 21 T cell receptor beta chains were all obtained from the same sample, sequenced in a study of T cell responses to AZD1222 COVID-19 vaccine. The assay was immunoSEQ multiplex PCR, and TCRdb's table has in-frame clones only and misses some. The sample shows 100,000 to 150,000 clones, under 95% of them seen only once. Specimen: peripheral blood, collected 28 days after the second AZD1222 dose. These receptors originate from an adult who received the AZD1222 COVID-19 vaccine.

The V gene is TRBV5-1, the J gene TRBJ1-1; TRBD1 is a possible D gene (5 bases). CDR1 and CDR2 (germline): SGHRS, YFSETQ. The CDR3 is made up of 14 amino acids. Trimming took off 4 bases at V and 3 bases at J, with 13 bases between the two ends. CDR3 nucleotide sequence: TGCGCCAGCAGCCCGGACTGGGGGTACACTGAAGCTTTCTTT. Translation gives CASSPDWGYTEAFF.

The chain joins TRBV28 to TRBJ1-1; D is uncertain. Trimming took off 2 bases at V and 3 bases at J, with 10 bases between the two ends. The CDR3 has 14 residues. Germline assignment: CDR1 MDHEN and CDR2 SYDVKM. This CDR3 is CASSLNAGYTEAFF. CDR3 coding DNA: TGTGCCAGCAGTTTAAATGCGGGGTACACTGAAGCTTTCTTT.

This rearrangement joins TRBV28 to TRBJ2-2; D ambiguous. Trimming removed 10 bases from V and 8 bases from J, with 11 bases in between. The CDR3 runs 11 residues. Germline assignment: CDR1 MDHEN and CDR2 SYDVKM. CDR3 in amino acids: CATLRGGELFF. DNA for the CDR3: TGTGCCACCCTTAGAGGTGGGGAGCTGTTTTTT.

V usage is TRBV5-6 and J usage is TRBJ2-7; TRBD1 agrees at 7 bases. The CDR3 is made up of 14 amino acids. The trim removed 4 bases at V and 12 bases at J, leaving 16 bases unmatched. Germline V gene sequence: CDR1 SGHDT, CDR2 YYEEEE. The CDR3 protein is CASSPLTGLGQRYF. The CDR3 DNA is TGTGCCAGCAGCCCGTTGACAGGGTTGGGACAGCGGTACTTC.

V is TRBV28 and J is TRBJ2-1; D is ambiguous. The germline V and J ends were trimmed by 5 bases and 4 bases, with 18 bases remaining between them. The CDR3 spans 16 residues. Germline V gene lookup returns CDR1 MDHEN and CDR2 SYDVKM. The CDR3 coding sequence is TGTGCCAGCAGTACACCCGGACCGAGGTGGTACAATGAGCAGTTCTTC. Amino acid sequence: CASSTPGPRWYNEQFF. The complete variable domain, with remaining parts taken from reference TRBV28 and TRBJ2-1, reads DVKVTQSSRYLVKRTGEKVFLECVQDMDHENMFWYRQDPGLGLRLIYFSYDVKMKEKGDIPEGYSVSREKKERFSLILESASTNQTSMYLCASSTPGPRWYNEQFFGPGTRLTVL.

This clone was detected once. The chain joins TRBV28 to TRBJ2-2; a weak D match, TRBD1 (6 bases). Trimming stripped 7 bases from V and 4 bases from J, with 16 bases between. The CDR3 totals 15 residues. Germline-derived CDR1 and CDR2 are MDHEN and SYDVKM. CDR3 nucleotides: TGTGCCAGCATTACAGGGCGTCGTATCACCGGGGAGCTGTTTTTT. Translation gives CASITGRRITGELFF. The variable domain in full, completed from reference TRBV28 and TRBJ2-2, reads DVKVTQSSRYLVKRTGEKVFLECVQDMDHENMFWYRQDPGLGLRLIYFSYDVKMKEKGDIPEGYSVSREKKERFSLILESASTNQTSMYLCASITGRRITGELFFGEGSRLTVL.

The chain is built from TRBV5-1 and TRBJ2-1; 8 bases align to TRBD2. Unmatched junction bases numbered 5, after V lost 0 bases and J lost 9 bases. Germline CDR1 is SGHRS and CDR2 is YFSETQ. The CDR3 has 14 residues. The CDR3 loop is CASSLAGGSIEQFF. CDR3 coding DNA: TGCGCCAGCAGCTTGGCGGGGGGGTCTATTGAGCAGTTCTTC.

V is TRBV7-2 and J is TRBJ2-1; D ambiguous. V was trimmed by 3 bases and J by 2 bases, leaving 11 bases between them. The CDR3 has 15 residues. Germline lookup yields CDR1 SGHTA and CDR2 FQGNSA. CDR3: CASSFGPGAYNEQFF. CDR3 DNA: TGTGCCAGCAGCTTTGGCCCAGGAGCCTACAATGAGCAGTTCTTC.

This chain connects TRBV19 to TRBJ1-5; 7 positions match TRBD1. CDR3 length equals 15 residues. Germline CDR1 LNHDA, CDR2 SQIVND (reference sequence). J gave up 6 bases and V 4 bases, and 9 bases lay outside the gene matches. CDR3 residues: CASSTTDRELQPQHF. Written as DNA, the CDR3 is TGTGCCAGTAGTACCACTGACAGGGAACTTCAGCCCCAGCATTTT.

This rearrangement joins TRBV30 to TRBJ2-7; TRBD2 matches at 7 bases. J was trimmed by 4 bases and V by 4 bases; bases with no gene match: 4. Germline-derived CDR1 and CDR2 are GTSNPN and SVGIG (reference sequence). The CDR3 sequence is 12 residues long. The CDR3, as DNA: TGTGCCTGGACGGCTAGCGGATACGAGCAGTACTTC. This encodes CAWTASGYEQYF.

This sequence joins TRBV19 and TRBJ2-6; TRBD1 matches at 8 bases. This CDR3 region has 17 residues. The J segment lost 0 bases and the V segment lost 9 bases, leaving 10 bases of the junction unmatched. Per germline, CDR1 LNHDA and CDR2 SQIVND (reference sequence). The CDR3 reads CARGTGPVVSGANVLTF. CDR3 sequence (DNA): TGTGCCAGGGGGACAGGACCAGTAGTCTCTGGGGCCAACGTCCTGACTTTC. The full variable domain, in which reference TRBV19 and TRBJ2-6 provide the parts outside the CDR3, is DGGITQSPKYLFRKEGQNVTLSCEQNLNHDAMYWYRQDPGQGLRLIYYSQIVNDFQKGDIAEGYSVSREKKESFPLTVTSAQKNPTAFYLCARGTGPVVSGANVLTFGAGSRLTVL.

The chain employs TRBV10-3 and TRBJ1-1; no clear D gene. V lost 2 bases and J lost 1, with 5 bases in between. The germline CDR1 and CDR2 sequences are ENHRY and SYGVKD. The CDR3 contains 13 residues. CDR3 coding DNA: TGTGCCATCAGTGAGATTAAGAACACTGAAGCTTTCTTT. Its protein is CAISEIKNTEAFF.

The chain recombines TRBV24-1 with TRBJ1-5; no firm D call. Trimming stripped 4 bases from V and 4 bases from J, with 13 bases between. The CDR3 is made up of 15 amino acids. CDR1 and CDR2 from the germline V gene are KGHDR and SFDVKD. In DNA, the CDR3 is TGTGCCACCAGTGACCCTAAGAAGGATAATCAGCCCCAGCATTTT. The encoded protein is CATSDPKKDNQPQHF.

The chain joins TRBV20-1 to TRBJ2-7, with D maybe TRBD2 (6 bases). Trimming cost V 3 bases and J 5 bases, with 8 bases left between them. Germline assignment: CDR1 DFQATT and CDR2 SNEGSKA (reference sequence). CDR3 length: 11 amino acids. The CDR3 DNA sequence: TGCAGTGCTAGCAGGACTAACGAGCAGTACTTC. Its translation: CSASRTNEQYF.

For this clone: Germline and junction disagree at one end, which may indicate a read error. The chain has TRBV2 and TRBJ1-2; D is possibly TRBD1 (6 bases). CDR1 and CDR2 from the germline V gene are SNHLY and FYNNEI. The CDR3 runs to 13 residues. CDR3 in amino acids: CASREGGVSGYTF. The CDR3, as DNA: TGTGCCAGCAGGGAAGGGGGTGTCTCCGGCTACACCTTC.

The chain joins TRBV5-4 to TRBJ1-2; no firm D call. This CDR3 has 14 amino acids. CDR1 and CDR2 (germline): SGHNT, YYREEE (reference sequence). The ends were cut back, 6 bases at V and 1 base at J, with 13 bases in the middle. The CDR3 sequence is CASKAADFNYGYTF. The CDR3 DNA reads TGTGCCAGCAAGGCGGCAGACTTTAACTATGGCTACACCTTC.

The rearrangement links TRBV29-1 to TRBJ1-4; D ambiguous. This CDR3 comprises 13 residues. V was trimmed by 7 bases and J by 5 bases, leaving 14 bases between them. CDR1 is SQVTM, CDR2 ANQGSEA, per germline. CDR3 loop: CSGRRAGNEKLFF. CDR3 in DNA: TGCAGCGGTCGACGTGCGGGGAATGAAAAACTGTTTTTT.

The chain links TRBV5-4 to TRBJ2-7; D may be TRBD2 (5 bases). Trimming removed 5 bases at V and 7 bases at J, with 19 bases between. The length of the CDR3 is 14 residues. Germline-derived CDR1 and CDR2 are SGHNT and YYREEE (reference sequence). CDR3 bases: TGTGCCAGCAGTCCTTCCTCGGGATTGGGTGAGCAGTACTTC. It codes for CASSPSSGLGEQYF.

The V call is TRBV27, the J call TRBJ2-7; D tentatively reads TRBD1 or TRBD2 (5 bases each). This CDR3 region has 12 residues. The V gene lost 7 bases and the J gene lost 6 bases, with 13 bases spanning the gap. Germline V lookup: CDR1 MNHEY, CDR2 SMNVEV (reference sequence). In nucleotides, the CDR3 is TGTGCCAGCACCTCAGGGACCGCCGAGCAGTACTTC. Its protein product is CASTSGTAEQYF.

J is TRBJ1-3 and V is TRBV15; 7 nucleotides align to TRBD1. V trimming: 1 base; J trimming: 2 bases; junction bases outside the gene matches: 8. This CDR3 is built from 17 residues. From germline, CDR1 is LNHNV and CDR2 YYDKDF (reference sequence). This chain's CDR3 is CATSRAHRRGPGNTIYF. The DNA of the CDR3 is TGTGCCACCAGCAGAGCCCACAGGAGGGGGCCTGGAAACACCATATATTTT.

This sequence joins TRBV7-3 and TRBJ2-1; 7 nucleotides line up with TRBD2. This CDR3 is 15 amino acids long. After removal of 0 bases from V and 3 bases from J, the junction contained 2 bases not matched to a gene. Germline lookup yields CDR1 SGHTA and CDR2 FQGTGA. The DNA of the CDR3 is TGTGCCAGCAGCTTAACGGCGGGAGACTACAATGAGCAGTTCTTC. Encoded protein: CASSLTAGDYNEQFF.